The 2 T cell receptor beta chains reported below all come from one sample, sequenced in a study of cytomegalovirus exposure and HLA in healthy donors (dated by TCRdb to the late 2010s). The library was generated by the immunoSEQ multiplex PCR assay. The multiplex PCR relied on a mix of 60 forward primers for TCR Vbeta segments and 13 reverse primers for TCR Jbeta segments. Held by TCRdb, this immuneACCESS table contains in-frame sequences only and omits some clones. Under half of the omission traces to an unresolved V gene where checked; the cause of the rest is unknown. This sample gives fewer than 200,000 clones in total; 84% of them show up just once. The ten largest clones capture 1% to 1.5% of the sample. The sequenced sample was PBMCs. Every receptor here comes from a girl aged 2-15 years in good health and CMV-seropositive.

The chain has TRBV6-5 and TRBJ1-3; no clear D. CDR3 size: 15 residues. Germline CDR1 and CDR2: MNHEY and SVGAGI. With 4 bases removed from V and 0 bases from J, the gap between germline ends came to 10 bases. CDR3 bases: TGTGCCAGCAGTTCGAGTGTTAGCTCTGGAAACACCATATATTTT. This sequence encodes CASSSSVSSGNTIYF.

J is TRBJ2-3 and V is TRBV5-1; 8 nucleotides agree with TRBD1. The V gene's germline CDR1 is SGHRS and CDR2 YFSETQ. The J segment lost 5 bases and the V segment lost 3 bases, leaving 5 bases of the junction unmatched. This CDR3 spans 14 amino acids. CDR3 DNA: TGCGCCAGCAGCTGGGGACAGGCCGGAGATACGCAGTATTTT. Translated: CASSWGQAGDTQYF.